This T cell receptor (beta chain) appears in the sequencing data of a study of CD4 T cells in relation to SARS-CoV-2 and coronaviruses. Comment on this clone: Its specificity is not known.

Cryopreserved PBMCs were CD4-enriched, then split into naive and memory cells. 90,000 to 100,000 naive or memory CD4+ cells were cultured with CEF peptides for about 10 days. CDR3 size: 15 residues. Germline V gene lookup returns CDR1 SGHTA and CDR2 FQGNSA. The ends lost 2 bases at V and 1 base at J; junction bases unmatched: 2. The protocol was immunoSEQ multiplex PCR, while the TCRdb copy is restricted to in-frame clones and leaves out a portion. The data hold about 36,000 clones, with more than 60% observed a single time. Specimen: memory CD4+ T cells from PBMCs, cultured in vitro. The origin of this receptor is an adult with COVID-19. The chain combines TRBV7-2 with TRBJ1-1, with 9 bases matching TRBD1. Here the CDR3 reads CASSLSGQGNTEAFF. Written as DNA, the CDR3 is TGTGCCAGCAGCTTATCGGGACAGGGGAACACTGAAGCTTTCTTT.